This TCR beta chain was found in a study of cytomegalovirus exposure and HLA in healthy donors. Study-wide background: Around 180 million T cells yielded around 120 million unique TCR beta sequences in earlier analysis.

This clone was found once. Its antigen is currently unknown. The CDR3 has 20 amino acids. V lost 3 bases, J lost 2 bases, and 18 bases stayed unmatched. CDR1 SGDLS and CDR2 YYNGEE come from the germline V gene. Study-level results: An analysis that came later showed most CMV-associated TCR beta chains appearing HLA-restricted. What a later analysis reportedly showed was that an Asian-associated ancestry cluster had fewer N-insertions than the approximately 700-donor mean.

This PCR relied on a set of 60 Vbeta primers and 13 Jbeta primers. Clones were sequenced by immunoSEQ multiplex PCR, and TCRdb holds only the in-frame ones, with some missing. Of some 200,000 clones in the sample, approximately 84% were seen once. Each donor's status was that of a healthy bone marrow donor. Material: PBMCs. This receptor was obtained from a middle-aged woman in good health and CMV-seronegative. This chain links TRBV9 with TRBJ2-1; TRBD2 aligns across 9 bases. DNA for the CDR3: TGTGCCAGCAGCGCGGGGGAGGGTAGCGGGGGTACCAGGACCTACAATGAGCAGTTCTTC. Translation gives CASSAGEGSGGTRTYNEQFF.